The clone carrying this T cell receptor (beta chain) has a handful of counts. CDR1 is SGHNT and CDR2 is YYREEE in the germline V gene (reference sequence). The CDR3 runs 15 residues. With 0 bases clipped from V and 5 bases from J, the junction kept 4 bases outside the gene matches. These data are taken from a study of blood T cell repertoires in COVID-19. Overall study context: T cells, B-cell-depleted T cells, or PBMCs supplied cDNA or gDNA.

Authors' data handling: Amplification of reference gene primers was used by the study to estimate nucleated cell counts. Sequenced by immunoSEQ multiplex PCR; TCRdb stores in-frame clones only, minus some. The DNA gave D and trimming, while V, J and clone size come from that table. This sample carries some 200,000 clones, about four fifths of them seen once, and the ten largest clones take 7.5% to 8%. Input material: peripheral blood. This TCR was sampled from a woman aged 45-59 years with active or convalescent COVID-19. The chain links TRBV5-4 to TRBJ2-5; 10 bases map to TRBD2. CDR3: CASSLVGSGGETQYF. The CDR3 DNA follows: TGTGCCAGCAGCTTGGTTGGTAGCGGGGGGGAGACCCAGTACTTC.